The sequence of this T cell receptor (beta chain) was determined in a study of blood T cell repertoires in COVID-19. Each recovered donor of Cohort 3 presented with two negative PCRs, clearance, or symptom resolution. V was clipped by 6 bases and J by 7 bases, with 21 bases between them. In germline, CDR1 is SEHNR, CDR2 FQNEAQ (reference sequence). This CDR3 region has 15 residues. The protocol was immunoSEQ multiplex PCR, while the TCRdb copy is restricted to in-frame clones and leaves out a portion. The sample has 330,000 or so clones, around 90% seen once. Sequencing used PBMCs or T cells enriched from blood (not recorded which). This sequence joins TRBV7-9 and TRBJ1-2; TRBD1 might be the D (6 bases). The source of this sequence is a young man who had recovered from COVID-19. DNA of the CDR3: TGTGCCAGCAGTTCTAACGTTGCAGGGGTGGGTGGCTACACCTTC. Residues: CASSSNVAGVGGYTF.